This paragraph covers one T cell receptor (beta chain) sequence. Its antigen is unidentified. The record originates from a study of T cell repertoires in cytomegalovirus infection. For the study at large: Use of recently identified HLA-C-restricted and well-studied HLA-B-restricted CMV epitopes was part of the study. Public TCR beta signature analysis indicated the presence of both CMV infection and matching HLA type.

TCRdb used MiXCR to reprocess the reads, holding one entry per CDR3 protein. Of hundreds of thousands of distinct CDR3 sequences detected, roughly a third appear once; the ten largest clones hold approximately 18%. V lost 4 bases to trimming and J lost 4 bases; unmatched junction nucleotides: 3. The CDR3 spans 14 residues. Germline lookup yields CDR1 SGHRS and CDR2 YFSETQ. The rearrangement uses TRBV5-1 and TRBJ2-3; 10 nucleotides agree with TRBD1. This sample comprised cultured PBMCs, obtained from culture after CMV antigen stimulation. The sequence was collected from a human donor in good health (CMV status not recorded). Some clones in this sample may be carry-over from other donors' samples. The CDR3 region has the DNA TGCGCCAGCAGCGCGGGACAGGGGCCAGATACGCAGTATTTT. It specifies CASSAGQGPDTQYF. The whole variable domain, filled in from reference TRBV5-1 and TRBJ2-3, reads KAGVTQTPRYLIKTRGQQVTLSCSPISGHRSVSWYQQTPGQGLQFLFEYFSETQRNKGNFPGRFSGRQFSNSRSEMNVSTLELGDSALYLCASSAGQGPDTQYFGPGTRLTVL.